This T cell receptor beta chain stems from a study of blood T cell repertoires in COVID-19. Across the whole study: PBMCs, B-cell-depleted T cells, or T cells were the source of the cDNA or gDNA that made up the material.

Original processing methods: Scientists estimated how many nucleated cells there were by amplifying reference gene primers. Some clones are missing from TCRdb's copy, which holds only in-frame ones; the method was immunoSEQ multiplex PCR. D and trimming were read from the DNA, whereas the V and J calls and clone size are those reported in that table. This repertoire shows 95,000 to 110,000 clones, roughly 91% found once; its top ten account for around 5.5%. Per the germline V gene, CDR1 is SGHTA and CDR2 is FQGTGA. With 1 base removed from V and 6 bases from J, the gap between germline ends came to 4 bases. The CDR3 runs to 12 residues.

This TCR was recovered from a human donor in a cohort sampled during active COVID-19. V is TRBV7-3 and J is TRBJ2-1; D not certain. Sequencing used peripheral blood. CDR3 sequence: CASSLSGNEQFF. The CDR3 DNA reads TGTGCCAGCAGCTTAAGCGGCAATGAGCAGTTCTTC.